These T cell receptor beta chains were read from a single sample in a study of shared clonotypes between healthy human individuals. TCRdb's table, derived via immunoSEQ multiplex PCR, lists solely in-frame clones and lacks some. Altogether 2 million to 2.5 million clones are present, approximately 93% being singletons, with the ten largest covering roughly 0.36%. The sample consisted of naive CD4+ T cells from PBMCs. These receptors all come from a man aged 18 to 29 in good health. Some clones in this sample may be carry-over from other donors' samples. Both conserved end residues are part of each CDR3. The D gene is left open where the match is weak.

v_call	cdr3_length	j_call	d_call	cdr3_aa
TRBV4-3	16	TRBJ1-2	NA	CASSQVGSGGGYGYTF
TRBV7-2	13	TRBJ1-1	NA	CASSLAQGSRAFF
TRBV19	13	TRBJ1-5	NA	CASRDIYNQPQHF
TRBV7-8	14	TRBJ2-7	NA	CASSLTAGVNEQYF
TRBV5-8	14	TRBJ2-7	TRBD2	CASSGGLAGAEQYF
TRBV11-3	16	TRBJ2-1	TRBD2	CASSRGLAGAYNEQFF
TRBV15	12	TRBJ1-5	NA	CATSRRDQPQHF
TRBV2	12	TRBJ2-7	TRBD1	CASSDDRDEQYF
TRBV6-5	12	TRBJ2-2	NA	CASSLTAGELFF
TRBV5-1	14	TRBJ2-7	TRBD1	CASSLLQGTYEQYF
TRBV7-8	16	TRBJ2-3	NA	CASSLPRTRSTDTQYF
TRBV6-6	13	TRBJ1-1	NA	CATTVGEEAEAFF
TRBV5-6	12	TRBJ1-2	NA	CASSLGSSVYTF
TRBV18	17	TRBJ2-7	TRBD2	CASSPPRGGPHRDEQYF
TRBV28	12	TRBJ2-1	NA	CASSSAYNEQFF
TRBV28	17	TRBJ2-1	TRBD2	CASWGWEGSKTYNEQFF
TRBV5-1	15	TRBJ2-2	TRBD2	CASSLASGSPGELFF
TRBV5-1	15	TRBJ2-2	NA	CASSLDYYPAGELFF
TRBV9	14	TRBJ1-5	TRBD1	CASSSRDREQPQHF
TRBV10-2	13	TRBJ1-2	NA	CASSLGLGYGYTF
TRBV7-9	14	TRBJ2-1	NA	CASSLEQDRNEQFF
TRBV28	14	TRBJ2-1	NA	CASSSGQTYNEQFF
TRBV28	18	TRBJ1-1	TRBD1	CASSWAGGITGESTEAFF
TRBV19	14	TRBJ1-1	NA	CASSTARTATEAFF
TRBV10-3	14	TRBJ2-2	NA	CAISGYTYTGELFF
TRBV28	12	TRBJ2-5	TRBD1	CASRQGQETQYF
TRBV7-3	15	TRBJ2-2	NA	CASSIYGGETGELFF
TRBV5-6	16	TRBJ2-2	NA	CASSLARGRNTGELFF
TRBV19	16	TRBJ2-5	TRBD2	CASSRGTSGIQETQYF
TRBV30	11	TRBJ2-1	NA	CAWSKEDEQFF
TRBV5-1	15	TRBJ2-1	TRBD2	CASRGLAGGPSEQFF
TRBV7-2	15	TRBJ2-1	NA	CASSLWGGLYNEQFF
TRBV7-9	15	TRBJ2-1	TRBD2	CASSLGLAGRNEQFF
TRBV4-3	15	TRBJ2-1	TRBD2	CASSPREGRSNEQFF
TRBV5-4	12	TRBJ2-3	NA	CASSRDSASQYF
TRBV10-2	16	TRBJ2-2	TRBD2	CASSESSTWEGGELFF
TRBV27	15	TRBJ1-5	TRBD1	CASSLRGRKDQPQHF
TRBV25-1	17	TRBJ2-2	NA	CASSLYATGSTTGELFF
TRBV2	15	TRBJ2-3	NA	CASSLGGRSTDTQYF
TRBV4-1	17	TRBJ1-5	NA	CASSQEQHSYSNQPQHF
TRBV7-6	16	TRBJ1-4	NA	CASSAQGTATNEKLFF
TRBV6-6	16	TRBJ2-7	NA	CASRSPAGGSSYEQYF
TRBV5-1	13	TRBJ1-2	TRBD1	CASSVGQGEGYTF
TRBV7-2	17	TRBJ2-7	NA	CASSLASDFGGAYEQYF
TRBV18	13	TRBJ1-2	NA	CASSPDENYGYTF
TRBV5-5	14	TRBJ1-5	NA	CASSLLTGNQPQHF
TRBV7-2	18	TRBJ2-3	TRBD2	CASSLAPLRGGSADTQYF
TRBV28	14	TRBJ2-3	TRBD2	CASSGTSGTDTQYF
TRBV7-9	15	TRBJ1-6	NA	CASSFEKGRVSPLHF
TRBV5-1	15	TRBJ2-1	TRBD2	CASIALAGVENEQFF
TRBV29-1	13	TRBJ1-5	NA	CSVEEGIGQPQHF